This TCR beta chain was identified during a study of T cell changes during pregnancy in multiple sclerosis. Sequencing was performed with immunoSEQ multiplex PCR; in TCRdb, only in-frame clones are kept and a portion is missing. The sample contains 50,000 to 75,000 clones, 75% to 95% of which appear only once. The CDR3 loop spans 16 amino acids. V shed 0 bases and J shed 0 bases, with 9 bases lying between them. Germline-derived CDR1 and CDR2 are MGHRA and YSYEKL. The source material was peripheral blood, sampled in the third trimester of pregnancy. The receptor's source is a female donor in good health, enrolled as a control in a pregnancy study. The chain couples TRBV4-1 to TRBJ1-3; D not certain. For the CDR3, the DNA is TGCGCCAGCAGCCAAGACCCAGGTTTCTCTGGAAACACCATATATTTT. Amino acids: CASSQDPGFSGNTIYF.